A selection of T cell receptor beta chains follows, all from one sample in a study of T cells in Graves' hyperthyroidism and ophthalmopathy. TCRdb re-called the multiplex PCR reads with MiXCR, one entry per CDR3 protein. The table includes approximately 430,000 distinct CDR3 sequences, approximately 14% detected once. The sequenced sample was blood. Receptors originate from a woman aged 18-30 years with Graves' hyperthyroidism. CDR3s include the opening cysteine and the closing phenylalanine or tryptophan. D genes are given only for firm matches. Clone size, where shown, is once, few, many, or a class for clones that have expanded.

V,D,size,J,CDR3,DNA
TRBV12-3/TRBV12-4,TRBD1,few,TRBJ2-7,CASSMGQLISTYEQYF,TGTGCCAGCAGCATGGGACAGCTTATCTCAACCTACGAGCAGTACTTC
TRBV12-3/TRBV12-4,NA,many,TRBJ1-1,CASSLQATEAFF,TGTGCCAGCAGTTTGCAGGCCACTGAAGCTTTCTTT
TRBV7-2,NA,few,TRBJ2-1,CASSLGRGPSDEQSF,TGTGCCAGCAGCTTAGGGCGGGGGCCCTCGGATGAGCAGTCCTTC
TRBV2,NA,NA,TRBJ2-2,CASSATTSNTGELFF,TGTGCCAGCAGTGCCACGACTTCGAACACCGGGGAGCTGTTTTTT
TRBV5-1,TRBD2,many,TRBJ2-3,CASSLVSAGADTQYF,TGCGCCAGCAGCTTGGTATCGGCGGGAGCAGATACGCAGTATTTT
TRBV7-8,TRBD2,many,TRBJ2-1,CASSAGLAPYNEQFF,TGTGCCAGCAGCGCGGGACTAGCGCCCTACAATGAGCAGTTCTTC
TRBV5-6,TRBD1,many,TRBJ2-7,CASSSRTGYEQYF,TGTGCCAGCAGCTCCCGGACAGGCTACGAGCAGTACTTC
TRBV12-3/TRBV12-4,NA,many,TRBJ1-4,CASSLAGPYEKLFF,TGTGCCAGCAGTTTGGCAGGGCCTTATGAAAAACTGTTTTTT
TRBV24-1,NA,few,TRBJ1-5,CATSDATGSYSNQPQHF,TGTGCCACCAGTGACGCTACAGGGAGCTATAGCAATCAGCCCCAGCATTTT
TRBV2,TRBD1,many,TRBJ1-1,CASRMDRANTEAFF,TGTGCCAGCAGGATGGACAGGGCGAACACTGAAGCTTTCTTT
TRBV11-2,TRBD1,many,TRBJ2-3,CATARDLGTGSTDTQYF,TGTGCCACCGCTCGGGATCTCGGGACAGGGAGCACAGATACGCAGTATTTT
TRBV6-4,TRBD2,once,TRBJ2-2,CASSYSAIAGGKDTGELFF,TGTGCCAGCAGTTACTCGGCGATAGCGGGAGGGAAAGACACCGGGGAGCTGTTTTTT